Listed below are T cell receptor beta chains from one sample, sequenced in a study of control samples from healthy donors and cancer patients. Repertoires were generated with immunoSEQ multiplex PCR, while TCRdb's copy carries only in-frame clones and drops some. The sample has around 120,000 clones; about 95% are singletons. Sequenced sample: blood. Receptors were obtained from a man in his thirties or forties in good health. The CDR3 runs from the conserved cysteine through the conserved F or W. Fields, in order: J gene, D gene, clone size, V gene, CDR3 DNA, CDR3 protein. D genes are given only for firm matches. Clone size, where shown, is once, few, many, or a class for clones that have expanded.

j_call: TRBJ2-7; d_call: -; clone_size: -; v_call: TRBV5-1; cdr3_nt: TGCGCCAGCAGCCCTGAACTACAGGATTCCTACGAGCAGTACTTC; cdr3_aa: CASSPELQDSYEQYF
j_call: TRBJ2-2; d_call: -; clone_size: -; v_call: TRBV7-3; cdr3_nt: TGTGCCAGCAGCTTAACCCCTGACATCGGGAACACCGGGGAGCTGTTTTTT; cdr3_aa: CASSLTPDIGNTGELFF
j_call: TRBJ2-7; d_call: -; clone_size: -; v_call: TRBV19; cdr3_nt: TGTGCCAGTAGTATCGACACCTCCTACGAGCAGTACTTC; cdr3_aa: CASSIDTSYEQYF
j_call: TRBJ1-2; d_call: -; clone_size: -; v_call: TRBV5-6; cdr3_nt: TGTGCCAGCAGCTTGATCAGGAATACTAACTATGGCTACACCTTC; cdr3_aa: CASSLIRNTNYGYTF
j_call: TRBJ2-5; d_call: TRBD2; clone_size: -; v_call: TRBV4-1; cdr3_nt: TGCGCCAGCAGCCAGGGGGCGCGGGGGGGCGCGGAGACCCAGTACTTC; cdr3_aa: CASSQGARGGAETQYF
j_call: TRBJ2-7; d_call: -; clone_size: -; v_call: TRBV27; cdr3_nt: TGTGCCAGCAGTTTTACGGCAGGCGAGCAGTACTTC; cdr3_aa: CASSFTAGEQYF
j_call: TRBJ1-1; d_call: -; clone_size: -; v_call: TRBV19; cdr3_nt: TGTGCCAGCGGACAGTTGAACACTGAAGCTTTCTTT; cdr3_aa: CASGQLNTEAFF
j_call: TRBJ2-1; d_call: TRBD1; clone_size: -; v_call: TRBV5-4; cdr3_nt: TGTGCCAGCAGCTTGGTAGGGGGCGGAATCAATGAGCAGTTCTTC; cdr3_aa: CASSLVGGGINEQFF
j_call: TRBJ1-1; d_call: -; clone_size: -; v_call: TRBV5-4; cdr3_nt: TGTGCCAGCAGCTTGGATCGACAGACGAACACTGAAGCTTTCTTT; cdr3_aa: CASSLDRQTNTEAFF
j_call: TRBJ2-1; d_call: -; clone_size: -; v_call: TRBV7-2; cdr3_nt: TGTGCCAGCAGCTTATCTAGCTCCTACAATGAGCAGTTCTTC; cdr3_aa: CASSLSSSYNEQFF
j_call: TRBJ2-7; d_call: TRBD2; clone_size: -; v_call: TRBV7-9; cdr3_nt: TGTGCCAGCAGCGTGGGACTAACCGCCTACGAGCAGTACTTC; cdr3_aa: CASSVGLTAYEQYF
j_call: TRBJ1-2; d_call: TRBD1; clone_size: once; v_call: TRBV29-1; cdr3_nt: TGCAGCGCGGGACAGGTCCTCTATGGCTACACCTTC; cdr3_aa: CSAGQVLYGYTF
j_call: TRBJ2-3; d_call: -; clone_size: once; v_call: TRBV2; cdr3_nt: TGTGCCAGCACGACAGATACGCAGTATTTT; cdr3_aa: CASTTDTQYF
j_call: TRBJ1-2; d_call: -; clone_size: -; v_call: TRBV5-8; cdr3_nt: TGTGCCAGCAGCTTGCGGTCATACTATGGCTACACCTTC; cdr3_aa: CASSLRSYYGYTF
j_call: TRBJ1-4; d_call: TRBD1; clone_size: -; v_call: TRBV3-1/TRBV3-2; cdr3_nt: TGTGCCAGCAGCCATACCACAGGGGCCGGTTCGGGACTGTTTTTT; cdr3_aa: CASSHTTGAGSGLFF
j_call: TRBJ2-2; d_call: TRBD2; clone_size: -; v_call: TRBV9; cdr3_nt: TGTGCCAGCAGTGGGACTAGCGGGGGCCTGAACACCGGGGAGCTGTTTTTT; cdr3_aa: CASSGTSGGLNTGELFF
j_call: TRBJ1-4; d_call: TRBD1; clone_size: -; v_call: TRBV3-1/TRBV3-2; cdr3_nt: TGTGCCAGCAGCCCCGGGACAGTTAATGAAAAACTGTTTTTT; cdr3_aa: CASSPGTVNEKLFF
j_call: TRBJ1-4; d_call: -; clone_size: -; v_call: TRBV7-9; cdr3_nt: TGTGCCAGCAGCTTCGAGGCTTATGAAAAACTGTTTTTT; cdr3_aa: CASSFEAYEKLFF
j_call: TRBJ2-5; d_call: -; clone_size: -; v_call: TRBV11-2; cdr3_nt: TGTGCCAGCAGCGCCGGACGGTCAGGAATCCTCCAAGAGACCCAGTACTTC; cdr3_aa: CASSAGRSGILQETQYF
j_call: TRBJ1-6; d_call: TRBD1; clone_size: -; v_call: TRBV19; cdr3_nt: TGTGCCAGTAAGGGGACAGGGTCGAGGCTTAATTCACCCCTCCACTTT; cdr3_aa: CASKGTGSRLNSPLHF
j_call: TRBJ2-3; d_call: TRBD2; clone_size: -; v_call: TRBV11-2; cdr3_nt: TGTGCCAGCAGCTTAGTAGTTCTAGCGGGGGTTCTTGCGGATACGCAGTATTTT; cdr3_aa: CASSLVVLAGVLADTQYF
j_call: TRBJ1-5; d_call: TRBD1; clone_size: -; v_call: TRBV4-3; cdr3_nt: TGCGCCAGCAGCCGGGACAGTAATAGCAATCAGCCCCAGCATTTT; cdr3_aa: CASSRDSNSNQPQHF
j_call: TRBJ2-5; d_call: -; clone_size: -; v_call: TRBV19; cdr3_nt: TGTGCCAGTACCCGTCGCGCAGGGAAACAAGAGACCCAGTACTTC; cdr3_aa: CASTRRAGKQETQYF
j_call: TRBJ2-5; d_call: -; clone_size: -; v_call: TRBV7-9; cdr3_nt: TGTGCCAGCAGCTTAGTTCCACCAGAGACCCAGTACTTC; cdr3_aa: CASSLVPPETQYF
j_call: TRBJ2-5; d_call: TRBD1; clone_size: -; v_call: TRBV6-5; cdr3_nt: TGTGCCAGTTGGACAGGAAACAAAGAGAGCCAGTACTTC; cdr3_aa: CASWTGNKESQYF
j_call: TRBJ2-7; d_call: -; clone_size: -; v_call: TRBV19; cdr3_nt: TGTGCCAGTAGTATTTCGACTAGTTTCACCTACGAGCAGTACTTC; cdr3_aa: CASSISTSFTYEQYF
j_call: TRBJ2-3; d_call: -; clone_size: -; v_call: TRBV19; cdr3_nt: TGTGCCAGTAGCCTAGGGGACGGCACAGATACGCAGTATTTT; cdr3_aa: CASSLGDGTDTQYF
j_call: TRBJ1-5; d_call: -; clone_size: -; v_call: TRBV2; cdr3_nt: TGTGCCAGCAGTGACGGCAGAGGAGGGGGTAAAGTCAATCAGCCCCAGCATTTT; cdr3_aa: CASSDGRGGGKVNQPQHF
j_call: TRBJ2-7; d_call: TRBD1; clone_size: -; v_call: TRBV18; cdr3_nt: TGTGCCAGCGCCGACAGGGTTTTACACGAGCAGTACTTC; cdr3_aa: CASADRVLHEQYF
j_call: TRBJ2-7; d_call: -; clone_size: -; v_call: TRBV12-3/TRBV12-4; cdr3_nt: TGTGCCAGCAGCTTTGCCGGCTCCTACGAGCAGTACTTC; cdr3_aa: CASSFAGSYEQYF
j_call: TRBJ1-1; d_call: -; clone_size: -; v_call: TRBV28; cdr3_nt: TGTGCCAGCAGTGGATACGGTACTGAAGCTTTCTTT; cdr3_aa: CASSGYGTEAFF
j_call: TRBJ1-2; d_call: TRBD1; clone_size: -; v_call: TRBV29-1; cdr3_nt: TGCAGCGGGCTTCAAGGACAGGGGGATCACTATGGCTACACCTTC; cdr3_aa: CSGLQGQGDHYGYTF
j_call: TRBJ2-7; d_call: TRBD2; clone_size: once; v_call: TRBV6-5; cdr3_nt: TGTGCCAGCAGTTACTCTAGCGGGGGCCTGAACGAGCAGTACTTC; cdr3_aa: CASSYSSGGLNEQYF
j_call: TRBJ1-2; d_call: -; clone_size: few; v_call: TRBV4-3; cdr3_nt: TGCGCCAGCAGCCAAAGGCAGGGCGTAAACTATGGCTACACCTTC; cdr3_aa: CASSQRQGVNYGYTF
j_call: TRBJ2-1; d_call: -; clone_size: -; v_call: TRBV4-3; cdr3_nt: TGCGCCAGCAGCCAAGAATGGCTGAGCTCCTACAATGAGCAGTTCTTC; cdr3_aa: CASSQEWLSSYNEQFF
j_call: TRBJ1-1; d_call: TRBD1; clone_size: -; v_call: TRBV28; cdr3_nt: TGTGCCAGCAGTTACGGGACAGGCTTAACTGAGACTGAAGCTTTCTTT; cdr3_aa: CASSYGTGLTETEAFF
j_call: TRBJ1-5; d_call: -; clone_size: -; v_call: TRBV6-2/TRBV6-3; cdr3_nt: TGTGCCAGCAGCCCTGTTTCATCAAATCAGCCCCAGCATTTT; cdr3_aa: CASSPVSSNQPQHF
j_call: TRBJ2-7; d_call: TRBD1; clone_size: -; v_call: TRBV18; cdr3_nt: TGTGCCAGCTCACCCTCGTCGTGGACAGGGATCCACGAGCAGTACTTC; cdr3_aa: CASSPSSWTGIHEQYF
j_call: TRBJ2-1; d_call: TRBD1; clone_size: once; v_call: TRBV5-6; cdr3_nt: TGTGCCAGCAGCACGGGACAGCTTCACAATGAGCAGTTCTTC; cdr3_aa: CASSTGQLHNEQFF
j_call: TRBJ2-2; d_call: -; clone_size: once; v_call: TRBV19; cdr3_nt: TGTGCCAGTAAACAGAACCCCGAAACGAACACCGGGGAGCTGTTTTTT; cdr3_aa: CASKQNPETNTGELFF
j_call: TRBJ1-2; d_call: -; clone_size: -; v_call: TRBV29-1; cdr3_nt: TGCAGCGTGGATGGCCCCGCCTATGGCTACACCTTC; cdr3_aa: CSVDGPAYGYTF
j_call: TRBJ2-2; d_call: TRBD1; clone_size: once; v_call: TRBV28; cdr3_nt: TGTGCCAGCAGGTCCCGGACAGGGGCCAACACCGGGGAGCTGTTTTTT; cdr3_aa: CASRSRTGANTGELFF
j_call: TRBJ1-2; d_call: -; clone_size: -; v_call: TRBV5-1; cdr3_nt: TGCGCCAGCAGCTTGGCCGAGGCAGGCTATGGCTACACCTTC; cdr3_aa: CASSLAEAGYGYTF
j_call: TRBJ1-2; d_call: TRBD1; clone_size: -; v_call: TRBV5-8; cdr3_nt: TGTGCCAGCAGCCCTTTTTTTATCAGTGGAGGGGGCTACTATGGCTACACCTTC; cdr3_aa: CASSPFFISGGGYYGYTF
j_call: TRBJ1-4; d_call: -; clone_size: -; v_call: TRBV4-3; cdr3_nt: TGCGCCAGCAGCCACCTAACAGGGATCGCTAATGAAAAACTGTTTTTT; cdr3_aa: CASSHLTGIANEKLFF
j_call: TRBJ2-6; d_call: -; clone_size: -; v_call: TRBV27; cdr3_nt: TGTGCCAGCAGTTTGCGGGCCCTAGCTGTAAGGACGACGGCTCCCGGGGCCAACGTCCTGACTTTC; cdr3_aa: CASSLRALAVRTTAPGANVLTF
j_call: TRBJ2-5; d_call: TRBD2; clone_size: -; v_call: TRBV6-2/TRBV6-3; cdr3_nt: TGTGCCAGCAGTTTACTAGCGGGGGAATTTGAGACCCAGTACTTC; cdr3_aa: CASSLLAGEFETQYF
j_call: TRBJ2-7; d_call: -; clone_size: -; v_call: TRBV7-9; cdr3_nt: TGTGCCAGCAGCTTAGATGCAGGGTCGCGGGAGCAGTACTTC; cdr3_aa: CASSLDAGSREQYF
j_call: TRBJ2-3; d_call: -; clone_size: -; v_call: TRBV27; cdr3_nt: TGTGCCAGCAGGATGGACTGGGGCACAGATACGCAGTATTTT; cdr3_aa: CASRMDWGTDTQYF
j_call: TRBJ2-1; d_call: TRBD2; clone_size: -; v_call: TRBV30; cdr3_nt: TGTGCCTGGAGTGTGGTAGCGGGGGGGTACAATGAGCAGTTCTTC; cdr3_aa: CAWSVVAGGYNEQFF
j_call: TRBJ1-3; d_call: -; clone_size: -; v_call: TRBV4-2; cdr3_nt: TGTGCCAGCAGCCGGGTTGTGAGCTCTGGAAACACCATATATTTT; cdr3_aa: CASSRVVSSGNTIYF